The rows below give T cell receptor beta chains drawn from one sample of a study of T cells in Graves' hyperthyroidism and ophthalmopathy. Via MiXCR, TCRdb re-called the multiplex PCR reads, giving one row per CDR3 protein. The sample contains fewer than 900,000 distinct CDR3 sequences, around 19% of which appear only once. The sequencing sample was made of blood. These receptors all stem from a woman in her fifties or sixties with Graves' hyperthyroidism that later progressed to Graves' ophthalmopathy. Each CDR3 is given with its conserved first and last residue. A D gene is named only where the DNA matches it firmly. Rows give clone size only sometimes, using once, few, many, or a class for an expanded clone.

TRBV6-6	-	many	15	TRBJ2-5	TGTGCCAGCAGTTACTCGATAGGCTACCAAGAGACCCAGTACTTC	CASSYSIGYQETQYF
TRBV2	-	many	15	TRBJ1-5	TGTGCCAGCAGCGAGGGACGGAGTAGCAATCAGCCCCAGCATTTT	CASSEGRSSNQPQHF
TRBV12-5	TRBD1	many	14	TRBJ1-5	TGTGCTAGTGGTCCGGGACAGGGAGATCAGCCCCAGCATTTT	CASGPGQGDQPQHF
TRBV19	-	few	13	TRBJ2-3	TGTGCCAGTAGCCGTGGGCTGGCGGATACGCAGTATTTT	CASSRGLADTQYF
TRBV2	-	many	12	TRBJ1-5	TGTGCCAGCAGTTTAGAATTGCAGCCCCAGCATTTT	CASSLELQPQHF
TRBV6-1	-	few	14	TRBJ1-1	TGTGCCAGCAACCGGGCCCTCGGGGCCACTGAAGCTTTCTTT	CASNRALGATEAFF
TRBV20-1	-	many	16	TRBJ2-3	TGCAGTGCTAGAGGACAGTTCGTTCTGGGTACAGATACGCAGTATTTT	CSARGQFVLGTDTQYF
TRBV18	-	many	15	TRBJ1-1	TGTGCCAGCTCACCACCGTTCGGAACGAACACTGAAGCTTTCTTT	CASSPPFGTNTEAFF
TRBV3-1	-	-	15	TRBJ2-1	TGTGCCAGCAGCGACCGTACAGGCGTGGGAAATGAGCAGTTCTTC	CASSDRTGVGNEQFF
TRBV20-1	TRBD2	many	16	TRBJ2-3	TGCAGTGCTGGCCCTATGAGCGGGGGGACCACAGATACGCAGTATTTT	CSAGPMSGGTTDTQYF
TRBV15	TRBD1	-	15	TRBJ1-6	TGTGCCACCAGCAGAGCGGGACAGGGGAACTCACCCCTCCACTTT	CATSRAGQGNSPLHF
TRBV7-9	-	-	14	TRBJ2-4	TGTGCCAGCAGCGCCGGCCCATCCAAAAACATTCAGTACTTC	CASSAGPSKNIQYF
TRBV5-4	-	few	15	TRBJ2-5	TGTGCCAGCAGCTTCCCATACGGGGGCCAAGAGACCCAGTACTTC	CASSFPYGGQETQYF
TRBV20-1	TRBD2	-	15	TRBJ2-2	TGCAGTGCTTTAGCGGGGATTATCAACACCGGGGAGCTGTTTTTT	CSALAGIINTGELFF
TRBV3-1	-	many	15	TRBJ1-5	TGTGCCAGCAGCCAAGATAGTGGGGGCAATCAGCCCCAGCATTTT	CASSQDSGGNQPQHF